The clone carrying this T cell receptor (beta chain) was seen ten or more times. Its antigen is currently unknown. This sample is drawn from a study of beta chain bispecific antibodies for T cell cancers. Study-wide background: Surviving healthy donor T cells from leukemia-line and bispecific antibody cocultures were TRBV-sequenced for family depletion.

Clonotype quantities came from unique molecular identifier barcode counts. Each CDR3 protein is one row after TCRdb ran MiXCR on the 5' RACE reads. This repertoire shows about 18,000 distinct CDR3 sequences, approximately 2% found once; its top ten account for 6.9%. Blood mononuclear cells were expanded for two to three days using either OKT3 anti-CD3 antibody or CD3/CD28 beads. Cocultures held around 50,000 normal T cells, around 50,000 targets, and bispecific antibody. Germline V CDR1 and CDR2: MNHEY, SMNVEV (reference sequence). This CDR3 contains 16 residues. The V and J ends lost 1 base and 5 bases, in that order; junction bases with no gene match: 8. Overall study findings and caveats: Most targeted TRBV signal came from the leukemia cell line cells, not normal T cells.

This clonotype originated in a human donor in good health. Some clones in this sample may be carry-over from other donors' samples. This rearrangement joins TRBV27 to TRBJ2-5; 9 bases align to TRBD1. Sequenced material: healthy donor T cells cultured with leukemia cells. The chain's CDR3 is CASSLLSNRGLETQYF. Here the CDR3 DNA reads TGTGCCAGCAGTTTATTGTCTAACAGGGGGCTGGAGACCCAGTACTTC.